This T cell receptor (beta chain) was obtained from a study of cytomegalovirus exposure and HLA in healthy donors. The V and J ends lost 3 bases and 3 bases respectively, with 7 bases between them. There are 13 residues in the CDR3. In germline, CDR1 is KGHSH, CDR2 LQKENI. Amplification used 60 Vbeta primers and 13 Jbeta primers. The table came from immunoSEQ multiplex PCR; TCRdb's copy has only in-frame clones and leaves some out. Of about 80,000 clones listed, roughly three quarters are singletons. A few counts support this clone. Its matching antigen is unknown. Findings and caveats of the study: It was reported in a later analysis that an Asian-associated ancestry cluster showed fewer N-insertions than the approximately 700-donor mean. An analysis done earlier found most TCR beta V segments productive about 87% or about 30% of the time.

The source is a woman in her 50s in good health and CMV-seropositive. The rearrangement uses TRBV18 and TRBJ2-3; the D gene is possibly TRBD2 (5 bases). Sequencing was carried out using PBMCs. The CDR3 loop is CASSPSETDTQYF. The CDR3 bases are TGTGCCAGCTCACCTAGCGAGACAGATACGCAGTATTTT.